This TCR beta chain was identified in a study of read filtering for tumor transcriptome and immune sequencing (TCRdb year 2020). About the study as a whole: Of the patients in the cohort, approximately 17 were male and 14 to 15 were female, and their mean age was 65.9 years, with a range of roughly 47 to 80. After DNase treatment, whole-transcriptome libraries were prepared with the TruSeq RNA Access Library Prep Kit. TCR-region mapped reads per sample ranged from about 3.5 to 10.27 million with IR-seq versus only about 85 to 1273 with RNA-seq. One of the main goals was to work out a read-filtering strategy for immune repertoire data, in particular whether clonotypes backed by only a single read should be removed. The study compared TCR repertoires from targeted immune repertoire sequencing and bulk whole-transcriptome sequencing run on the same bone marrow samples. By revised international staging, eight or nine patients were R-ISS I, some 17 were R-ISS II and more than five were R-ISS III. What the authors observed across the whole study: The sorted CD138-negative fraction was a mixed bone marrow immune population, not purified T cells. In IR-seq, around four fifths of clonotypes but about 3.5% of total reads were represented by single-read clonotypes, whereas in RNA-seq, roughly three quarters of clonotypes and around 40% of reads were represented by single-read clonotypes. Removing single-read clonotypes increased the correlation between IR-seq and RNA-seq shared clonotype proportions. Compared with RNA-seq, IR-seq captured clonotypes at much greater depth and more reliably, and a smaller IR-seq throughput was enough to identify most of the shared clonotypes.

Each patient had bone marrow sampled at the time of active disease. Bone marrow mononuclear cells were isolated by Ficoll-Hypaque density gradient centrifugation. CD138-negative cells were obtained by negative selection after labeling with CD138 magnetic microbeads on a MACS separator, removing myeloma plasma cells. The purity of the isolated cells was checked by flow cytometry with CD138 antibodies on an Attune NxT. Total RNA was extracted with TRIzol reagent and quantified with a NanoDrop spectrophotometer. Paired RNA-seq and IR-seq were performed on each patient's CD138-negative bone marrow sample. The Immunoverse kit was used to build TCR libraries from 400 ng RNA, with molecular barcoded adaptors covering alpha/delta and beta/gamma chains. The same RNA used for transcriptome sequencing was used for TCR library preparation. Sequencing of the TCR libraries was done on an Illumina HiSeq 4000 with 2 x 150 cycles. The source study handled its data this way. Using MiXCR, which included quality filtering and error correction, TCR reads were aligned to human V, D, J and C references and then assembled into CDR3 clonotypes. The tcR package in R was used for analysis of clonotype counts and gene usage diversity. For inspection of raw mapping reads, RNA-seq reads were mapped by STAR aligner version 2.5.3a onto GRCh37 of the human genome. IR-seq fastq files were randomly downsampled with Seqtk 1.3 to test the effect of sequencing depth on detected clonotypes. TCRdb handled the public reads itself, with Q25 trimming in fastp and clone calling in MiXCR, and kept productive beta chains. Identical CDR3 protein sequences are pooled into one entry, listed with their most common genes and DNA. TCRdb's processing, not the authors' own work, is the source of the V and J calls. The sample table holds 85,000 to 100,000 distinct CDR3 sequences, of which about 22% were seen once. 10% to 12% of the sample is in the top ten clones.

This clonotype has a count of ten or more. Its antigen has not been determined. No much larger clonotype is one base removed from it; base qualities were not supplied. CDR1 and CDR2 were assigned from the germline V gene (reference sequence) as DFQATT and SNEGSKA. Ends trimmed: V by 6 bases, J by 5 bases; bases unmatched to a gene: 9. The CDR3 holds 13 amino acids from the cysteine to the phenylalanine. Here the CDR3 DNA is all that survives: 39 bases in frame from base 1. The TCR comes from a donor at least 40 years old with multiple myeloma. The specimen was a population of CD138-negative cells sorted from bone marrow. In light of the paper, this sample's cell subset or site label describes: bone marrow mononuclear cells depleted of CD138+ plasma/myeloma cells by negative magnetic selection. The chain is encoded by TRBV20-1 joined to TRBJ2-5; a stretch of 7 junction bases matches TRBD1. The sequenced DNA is TGCAGTGCCAAGGACAGGCTGGGGGAGACCCAGTACTTC. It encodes CSAKDRLGETQYF.